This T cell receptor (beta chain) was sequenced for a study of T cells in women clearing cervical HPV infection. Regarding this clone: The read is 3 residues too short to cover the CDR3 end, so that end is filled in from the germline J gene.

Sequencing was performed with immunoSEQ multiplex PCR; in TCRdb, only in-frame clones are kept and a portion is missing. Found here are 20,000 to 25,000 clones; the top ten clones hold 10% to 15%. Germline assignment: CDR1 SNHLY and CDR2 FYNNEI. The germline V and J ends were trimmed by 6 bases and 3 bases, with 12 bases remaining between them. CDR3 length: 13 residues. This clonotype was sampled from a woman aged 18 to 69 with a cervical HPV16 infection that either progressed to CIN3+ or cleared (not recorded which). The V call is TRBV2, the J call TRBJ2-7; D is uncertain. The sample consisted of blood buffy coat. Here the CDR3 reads CASSQSGDYEQYF. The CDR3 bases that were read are TGTGCCAGCAGCCAATCAGGCGACTACGAG.